These 24 T cell receptor beta chains originate from one sample sequenced in a study of blood T cell repertoires in COVID-19 (dated by TCRdb to the early 2020s). Libraries were constructed by the immunoSEQ multiplex PCR assay. TCRdb re-hosts the immuneACCESS table, in-frame sequences only. Its copies lack some clones; in the studies checked, an unresolved V gene accounts for under half of them, and the cause for the rest is not known. This sample gives under 400,000 clones in total; around 88% of them show up just once. The top ten hold approximately 1.8% of the sample. Sample: peripheral blood. These receptor sequences come from a woman younger than 45 with COVID-19, enrolled during active disease.

This chain uses TRBV7-2 with TRBJ2-3, with a possible D match to TRBD2 (7 bases). With 8 bases removed from V and 2 bases from J, the gap between germline ends came to 14 bases. Per germline, CDR1 SGHTA and CDR2 FQGNSA. The CDR3 sequence is 14 residues long. CDR3 region: CASERGGLTDTQYF. DNA for the CDR3: TGTGCCAGCGAAAGGGGGGGCCTCACAGATACGCAGTATTTT.

V is TRBV4-3 and J is TRBJ2-1; the match to TRBD1 covers 11 bases. V was clipped by 1 base and J by 10 bases; unmatched bases: 6. The CDR3 has 15 amino acids. Germline V gene data show CDR1 as LGHNA and CDR2 as YSLEER. The CDR3 sequence: CASSQVGTGGSEQFF. CDR3 sequence (DNA): TGCGCCAGCAGCCAAGTCGGGACAGGGGGGAGCGAGCAGTTCTTC.

The gene calls are TRBV11-2 and TRBJ2-1; 7 bases match TRBD1. With 4 bases clipped from V and 4 bases from J, the junction kept 10 bases outside the gene matches. Germline V gives CDR1 SGHAT, CDR2 FQNNGV. This CDR3 has 16 amino acids. CDR3 DNA: TGTGCCAGCAGCTCAAGGCAGGGACAGAGATACAATGAGCAGTTCTTC. Residues: CASSSRQGQRYNEQFF.

The rearrangement joins TRBV2 to TRBJ1-6; 7 bases line up with TRBD1. The CDR3 is made up of 14 amino acids. Germline V gene sequence: CDR1 SNHLY, CDR2 FYNNEI. J lost 7 bases, V lost 8 bases, and 8 bases had no gene match. In nucleotides, the CDR3 is TGTGCCAGCGATCTTGACAGGGCGAATTCACCCCTCCACTTT. This sequence encodes CASDLDRANSPLHF.

The J gene is TRBJ2-5, the V gene TRBV5-1; D possibly corresponds to TRBD1 (6 bases). V was clipped by 7 bases and J by 0 bases, with 13 bases between them. Germline V gene lookup returns CDR1 SGHRS and CDR2 YFSETQ. This CDR3 region has 14 residues. The CDR3 loop reads CASGAGTNQETQYF. CDR3 coding DNA: TGCGCCAGCGGCGCCGGGACAAACCAAGAGACCCAGTACTTC. Full variable domain (outside the CDR3, taken from reference TRBV5-1 and TRBJ2-5): KAGVTQTPRYLIKTRGQQVTLSCSPISGHRSVSWYQQTPGQGLQFLFEYFSETQRNKGNFPGRFSGRQFSNSRSEMNVSTLELGDSALYLCASGAGTNQETQYFGPGTRLLVL.

This clone was observed once. This chain joins TRBV5-1 and TRBJ2-2; 7 bases fit TRBD1. The trim removed 4 bases at V and 7 bases at J, leaving 7 bases unmatched. The CDR3 has 14 amino acids. Looked up from germline, CDR1 is SGHRS and CDR2 is YFSETQ. The CDR3 nucleotides are TGCGCCAGCAGCCTCCAGGGACAGATCGGGGAGCTGTTTTTT. Protein sequence: CASSLQGQIGELFF. The whole variable domain, remainder taken from reference TRBV5-1 and TRBJ2-2, is KAGVTQTPRYLIKTRGQQVTLSCSPISGHRSVSWYQQTPGQGLQFLFEYFSETQRNKGNFPGRFSGRQFSNSRSEMNVSTLELGDSALYLCASSLQGQIGELFFGEGSRLTVL.

The genes are TRBV9 and TRBJ1-2; 11 bases are shared with TRBD1. Unmatched junction bases numbered 11, after V lost 5 bases and J lost 5 bases. The germline V gene has CDR1 SGDLS and CDR2 YYNGEE. This CDR3 region has 16 residues. In DNA, the CDR3 is TGTGCCAGCAGTGGGACCCGGACAGGGGGCCATTATGGCTACACCTTC. It encodes CASSGTRTGGHYGYTF.

On this clone: Different DNA sequences within this sample yield the same CDR3. This sequence joins TRBV5-1 and TRBJ1-1; TRBD1 agrees at 7 bases. Looked up from germline, CDR1 is SGHRS and CDR2 is YFSETQ. The ends lost 2 bases at V and 4 bases at J; junction bases unmatched: 5. The CDR3 consists of 14 residues. This CDR3 is CASSLRQGGTEAFF. Written as DNA, the CDR3 is TGCGCCAGCAGCTTACGACAGGGAGGCACTGAAGCTTTCTTT.

In its sample, this clone was seen once. The chain couples TRBV19 to TRBJ1-1; D is uncertain. The CDR3 contains 13 residues. The germline gives CDR1 LNHDA, CDR2 SQIVND (reference sequence). Trimming stripped 1 base from V and 4 bases from J, with 7 bases between. The CDR3 spells CASSIGASTEAFF. CDR3 DNA: TGTGCCAGTAGTATAGGAGCGAGCACTGAAGCTTTCTTT.

The V call is TRBV5-1, the J call TRBJ1-2; weak D call: TRBD1 (6 bases). The CDR3 is 16 residues long. Germline V gene lookup returns CDR1 SGHRS and CDR2 YFSETQ. Trimming stripped 0 bases from V and 4 bases from J, with 16 bases between. CDR3 nucleotides: TGCGCCAGCAGCTTGGGTACAGGGCCCCCCGGCTATGGCTACACCTTC. Translated, it gives CASSLGTGPPGYGYTF. Variable domain in full (rest from reference TRBV5-1 and TRBJ1-2): KAGVTQTPRYLIKTRGQQVTLSCSPISGHRSVSWYQQTPGQGLQFLFEYFSETQRNKGNFPGRFSGRQFSNSRSEMNVSTLELGDSALYLCASSLGTGPPGYGYTFGSGTRLTVV.

V and J are TRBV2 and TRBJ2-5; D unresolved. This CDR3 has 14 amino acids. CDR1 is SNHLY, CDR2 FYNNEI, per germline. V lost 6 bases and J lost 7, with 18 bases in between. The CDR3 DNA follows: TGTGCCAGCAGGACCGAGGAACTACGCGGGACCCAGTACTTC. Amino acid sequence: CASRTEELRGTQYF.

CDR3 residues: CASSGIPGTAPYGYTF. DNA for the CDR3: TGTGCCAGCAGTGGCATCCCCGGGACAGCCCCCTATGGCTACACCTTC. V gene TRBV2 combines with J gene TRBJ1-2; the match to TRBD1 covers 7 bases. Trimming removed 4 bases from V and 4 bases from J; junction bases left unmatched: 12. The CDR3 has 16 amino acids. The germline V gene has CDR1 SNHLY and CDR2 FYNNEI.

This chain joins TRBV3-1 (or the pseudogene TRBV3-2) and TRBJ2-6, with D maybe TRBD1 (5 bases). The ends were cut back, 6 bases at V and 4 bases at J, with 34 bases in the middle. CDR1 is LGHDT, CDR2 YNNKEL, per germline (reference sequence). CDR3 length: 22 residues. CDR3 region: CASRGRRRTRRNLVTGANVLTF. CDR3 in DNA: TGTGCCAGCAGGGGGCGACGTCGGACCCGCAGAAATTTGGTAACAGGGGCCAACGTCCTGACTTTC.

The chain has TRBV19 and TRBJ2-2; D is perhaps TRBD1 (6 bases). The CDR3 covers 19 residues. The germline V and J ends were trimmed by 0 bases and 5 bases, with 22 bases remaining between them. Germline values: CDR1 LNHDA, CDR2 SQIVND (reference sequence). The CDR3 here is CASSIETGADFFQTGELFF. DNA for the CDR3: TGTGCCAGTAGTATAGAGACAGGTGCGGACTTCTTCCAAACCGGGGAGCTGTTTTTT.

V gene TRBV7-2 combines with J gene TRBJ2-1; 10 bases line up with TRBD2. V trimming: 6 bases; J trimming: 4 bases; junction bases outside the gene matches: 6. This CDR3 contains 15 residues. CDR1 SGHTA and CDR2 FQGNSA come from the germline V gene. The CDR3 region has the DNA TGTGCCAGCAGGTTCAGCGGGGGGGCATACAATGAGCAGTTCTTC. Its translation is CASRFSGGAYNEQFF. Complete variable domain (other parts from reference TRBV7-2 and TRBJ2-1): GAGVSQSPSNKVTEKGKDVELRCDPISGHTALYWYRQSLGQGLEFLIYFQGNSAPDKSGLPSDRFSAERTGGSVSTLTIQRTQQEDSAVYLCASRFSGGAYNEQFFGPGTRLTVL.

This clone was seen once. V and J are TRBV15 and TRBJ1-4, with D possibly being TRBD1 (6 bases). CDR3 length: 15 amino acids. The germline gives CDR1 LNHNV, CDR2 YYDKDF (reference sequence). Trimming shortened V by 1 base and J by 4 bases, and 10 bases separated the two germline ends. This CDR3 is CATSRARTDNEKLFF. As DNA, the CDR3 is TGTGCCACCAGCAGAGCACGGACAGATAATGAAAAACTGTTTTTT.

The CDR3 reads CASSSSTGASEAFF. The CDR3 DNA reads as TGTGCCAGCAGCTCCTCGACAGGGGCGAGTGAAGCTTTCTTT. The chain uses TRBV7-2 and TRBJ1-1, with 8 bases lining up with TRBD1. The CDR3 has 14 residues. Germline CDR1 is SGHTA and CDR2 is FQGNSA. V shed 4 bases and J 7 bases; nucleotides not matched to a gene: 8.

Here the CDR3 reads CASSDRENQPQHF. The CDR3 DNA follows: TGTGCCAGCAGTGACAGGGAAAATCAGCCCCAGCATTTT. The chain carries TRBV27 and TRBJ1-5, with TRBD1 matching over 7 bases. The V segment lost 5 bases and the J segment 4 bases; nucleotides outside the gene matches: 2. CDR3 size: 13 residues. Germline V gene lookup returns CDR1 MNHEY and CDR2 SMNVEV (reference sequence).

The chain links TRBV9 to TRBJ1-6, with D possibly being TRBD1 (6 bases). The CDR3 totals 15 residues. Trimming removed 3 bases at V and 6 bases at J, with 13 bases between. Germline V gene lookup returns CDR1 SGDLS and CDR2 YYNGEE. The CDR3 DNA is TGTGCCAGCAGCGGACCAGGGGACCCTAATTCACCCCTCCACTTT. Its protein is CASSGPGDPNSPLHF.

The chain couples TRBV24-1 to TRBJ1-1; D uncertain. V lost 2 bases to trimming and J lost 10 bases, with 10 bases between them. Germline CDR1 and CDR2: KGHDR and SFDVKD. The CDR3 contains 12 residues. The chain's CDR3 is CATSDSRRAAFF. In DNA, the CDR3 is TGTGCCACCAGTGATTCGCGGAGGGCAGCTTTCTTT.

The chain is built from TRBV29-1 and TRBJ1-5; D is uncertain. The CDR3 loop spans 12 amino acids. Trimming left V 6 bases short and J 4 bases short, with 10 bases between. Germline V CDR1 and CDR2: SQVTM, ANQGSEA. CDR3 sequence reads: CSVQEGNQPQHF. CDR3 DNA sequence: TGCAGCGTCCAAGAGGGAAATCAGCCCCAGCATTTT.

The rearrangement links TRBV6-5 to TRBJ1-2, with D possibly being TRBD1 (5 bases). V was pared by 4 bases and J by 5 bases, with 11 bases between. Germline values: CDR1 MNHEY, CDR2 SVGAGI. The CDR3 is 13 amino acids. As DNA, the CDR3 is TGTGCCAGCAGTTGGTCGGGGGAATATGGCTACACCTTC. Translated: CASSWSGEYGYTF.

This clone was recorded only once. The chain carries TRBV27 and TRBJ1-2; 8 bases are a match to TRBD1. The ends lost 7 bases at V and 0 bases at J; junction bases unmatched: 7. Germline-derived CDR1 and CDR2 are MNHEY and SMNVEV (reference sequence). The CDR3 extends over 15 amino acids. For the CDR3, the DNA is TGTGCCAGCACGGGGACAGGAAGAACTAACTATGGCTACACCTTC. Protein product: CASTGTGRTNYGYTF.

The chain is built from TRBV20-1 and TRBJ1-5; D gene unclear. Germline V gives CDR1 DFQATT, CDR2 SNEGSKA (reference sequence). V was shortened by 4 bases and J by 0 bases, with 10 bases between the two germline ends. The CDR3 length is 14 residues. The CDR3 DNA is TGCAGTGCTAATGACGGTTATAGCAATCAGCCCCAGCATTTT. Translation gives CSANDGYSNQPQHF.